Sequencing of this T cell receptor (beta chain) was carried out in a study of neurological immune-mediated disorders. Study overall: Relapsing-remitting forms accounted for 31 of the 34 multiple sclerosis patients and secondary progressive forms for 3. Study-level results: Repertoires from 18 of 34 multiple sclerosis patients grouped phylogenetically into a related-CDR3 cluster, suggesting a possible signature.

Stored at -80 C, 2 million PBMCs were the source of the unsorted libraries. About this clonotype: Its antigen remains unknown.

A 10-nucleotide random UMI tagged transcripts in template-switch 5'RACE cDNA synthesis. MiXCR, applied by TCRdb to the 5' RACE reads, yields one record per CDR3 protein. This sample has approximately 100,000 distinct CDR3 sequences; 3.5% occur once, and the top ten carry 2.9%. V dropped 0 bases and J dropped 2 bases, with 2 bases sitting between them. CDR1 and CDR2 (germline): MGHDK, SYGVNS. The CDR3 consists of 13 residues. The sequence derives from a woman between 50 and 59 years old with multiple sclerosis. The chain is built from TRBV25-1 and TRBJ1-3; D is unresolved. Sequenced: PBMCs. CDR3 nucleotides: TGTGCCAGCAGTGAATACGCTGGAAACACCATATATTTT. Its translation is CASSEYAGNTIYF. The full variable domain, with the rest looked up from reference TRBV25-1 and TRBJ1-3, is EADIYQTPRYLVIGTGKKITLECSQTMGHDKMYWYQQDPGMELHLIHYSYGVNSTEKGDLSSESTVSRIRTEHFPLTLESARPSHTSQYLCASSEYAGNTIYFGEGSWLTVV.